This T cell receptor (beta chain) was profiled in a study of T cells in Graves' hyperthyroidism and ophthalmopathy. Study-wide results and limits: The model made its ophthalmopathy prediction, and onset followed a median around 6.9 months later.

The CDR3 runs 16 residues. CDR1 SGHRS and CDR2 YFSETQ come from the germline V gene. Trimming removed 0 bases at V and 1 base at J, with 13 bases between. This clonotype turned up a few times. Antigen specificity is unknown. Diagnosis rested on symptoms, serum thyroxine and TRAb, thyroid ultrasound, and orbital computed tomography. TCR beta CDR3 region amplification was performed from RNA transcripts. Primed by the HTBI set, a first-round RT-PCR was run on the TCR CDR3. One entry per CDR3 protein, called by TCRdb with MiXCR from the multiplex PCR reads. The sample shows hundreds of thousands of distinct CDR3 sequences, 15% to 20% of them seen only once.

This clonotype originated in a man aged 35-49 years with Graves' ophthalmopathy. The sequenced sample consisted of blood. This chain uses TRBV5-1 with TRBJ1-1, with a possible D match to TRBD1 (6 bases). CDR3 amino acids: CASSLDGRGKNTEAFF. CDR3 nucleotides: TGCGCCAGCAGCTTGGACGGGAGGGGGAAGAACACTGAAGCTTTCTTT.